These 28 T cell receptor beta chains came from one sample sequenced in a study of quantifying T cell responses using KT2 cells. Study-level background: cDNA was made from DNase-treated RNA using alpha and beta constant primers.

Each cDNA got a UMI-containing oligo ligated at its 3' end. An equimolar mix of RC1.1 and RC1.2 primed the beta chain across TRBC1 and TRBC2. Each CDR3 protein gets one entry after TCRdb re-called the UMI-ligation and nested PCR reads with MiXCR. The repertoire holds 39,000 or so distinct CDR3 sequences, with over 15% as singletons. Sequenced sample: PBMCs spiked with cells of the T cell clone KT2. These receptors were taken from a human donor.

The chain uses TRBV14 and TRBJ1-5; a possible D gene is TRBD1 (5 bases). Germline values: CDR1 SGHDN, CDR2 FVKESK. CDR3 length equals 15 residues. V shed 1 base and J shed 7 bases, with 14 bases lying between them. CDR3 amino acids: CASSQGGGSGQPQHF. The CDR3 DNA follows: TGTGCCAGCAGCCAAGGCGGGGGGTCGGGGCAGCCCCAGCATTTT.

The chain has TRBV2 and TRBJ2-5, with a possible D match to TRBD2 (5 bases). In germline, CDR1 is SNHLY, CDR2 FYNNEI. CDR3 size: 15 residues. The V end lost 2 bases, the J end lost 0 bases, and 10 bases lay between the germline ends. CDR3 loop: CASSEWETYQETQYF. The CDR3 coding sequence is TGTGCCAGCAGTGAATGGGAGACTTACCAAGAGACCCAGTACTTC.

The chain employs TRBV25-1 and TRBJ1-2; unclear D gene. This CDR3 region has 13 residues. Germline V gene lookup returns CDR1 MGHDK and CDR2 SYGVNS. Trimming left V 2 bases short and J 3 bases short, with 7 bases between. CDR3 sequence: CASSEALDYGYTF. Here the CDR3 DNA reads TGTGCCAGCAGTGAAGCTTTGGACTATGGCTACACCTTC.

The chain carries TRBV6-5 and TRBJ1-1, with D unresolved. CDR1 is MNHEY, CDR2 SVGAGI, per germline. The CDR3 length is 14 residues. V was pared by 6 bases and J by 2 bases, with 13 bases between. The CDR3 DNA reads TGTGCCAGCAGCAACACGAGGTCAAACACTGAAGCTTTCTTT. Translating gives CASSNTRSNTEAFF.

The CDR3 sequence: CASSEGVEGNTIYF. In DNA form, the CDR3 reads TGCGCCAGCAGTGAGGGGGTGGAAGGAAACACCATATATTTT. This chain links TRBV10-2 with TRBJ1-3; D is undetermined. Germline CDR1 WSHSY, CDR2 SAAADI. The CDR3 is 14 residues long. V was clipped by 2 bases and J by 4 bases, with 9 bases between them.

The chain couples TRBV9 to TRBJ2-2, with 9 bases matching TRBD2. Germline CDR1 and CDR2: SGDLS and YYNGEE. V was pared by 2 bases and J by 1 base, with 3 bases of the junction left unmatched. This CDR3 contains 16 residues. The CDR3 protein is CASSVRLAVNTGELFF. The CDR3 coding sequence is TGTGCCAGCAGCGTCCGACTAGCGGTGAACACCGGGGAGCTGTTTTTT.

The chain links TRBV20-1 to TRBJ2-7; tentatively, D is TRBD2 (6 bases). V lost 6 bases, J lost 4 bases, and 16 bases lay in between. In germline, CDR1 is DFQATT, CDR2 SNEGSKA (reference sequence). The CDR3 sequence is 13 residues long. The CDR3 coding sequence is TGCAGTGCGCCCCCATGGGGAGGTTACGAGCAGTACTTC. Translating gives CSAPPWGGYEQYF.

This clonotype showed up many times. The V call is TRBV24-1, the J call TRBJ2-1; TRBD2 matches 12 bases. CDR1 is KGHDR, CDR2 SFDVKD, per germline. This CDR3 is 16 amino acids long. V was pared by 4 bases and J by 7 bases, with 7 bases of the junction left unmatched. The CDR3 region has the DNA TGTGCCACCAGTGACCCTAGCGGGAGGGCCCTAAATGAGCAGTTCTTC. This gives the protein CATSDPSGRALNEQFF.

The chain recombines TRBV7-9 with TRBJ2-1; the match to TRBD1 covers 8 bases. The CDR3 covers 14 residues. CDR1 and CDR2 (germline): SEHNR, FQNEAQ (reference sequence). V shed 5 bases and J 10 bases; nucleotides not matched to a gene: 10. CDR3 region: CASSRSGTGMEQFF. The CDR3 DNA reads TGTGCCAGCAGCAGATCCGGGACAGGTATGGAGCAGTTCTTC.

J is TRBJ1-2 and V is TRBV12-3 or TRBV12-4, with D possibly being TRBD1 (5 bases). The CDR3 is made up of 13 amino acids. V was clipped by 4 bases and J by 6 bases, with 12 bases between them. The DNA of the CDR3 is TGTGCCAGCAGTTCACAGGAGCAGGATGGCTACACCTTC. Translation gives CASSSQEQDGYTF.

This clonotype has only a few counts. The CDR3 sequence: CASSLTGTHWEAFF. CDR3 in DNA: TGTGCCAGTAGTCTCACCGGGACCCACTGGGAAGCTTTCTTT. The gene calls are TRBV19 and TRBJ1-1; D perhaps matches TRBD1 (5 bases). This CDR3 has 14 amino acids. Germline V lookup: CDR1 LNHDA, CDR2 SQIVND (reference sequence). Deletions cut 5 bases from V and 8 bases from J, with 18 bases between. Complete variable domain (other parts from reference TRBV19 and TRBJ1-1): DGGITQSPKYLFRKEGQNVTLSCEQNLNHDAMYWYRQDPGQGLRLIYYSQIVNDFQKGDIAEGYSVSREKKESFPLTVTSAQKNPTAFYLCASSLTGTHWEAFFGQGTRLTVV.

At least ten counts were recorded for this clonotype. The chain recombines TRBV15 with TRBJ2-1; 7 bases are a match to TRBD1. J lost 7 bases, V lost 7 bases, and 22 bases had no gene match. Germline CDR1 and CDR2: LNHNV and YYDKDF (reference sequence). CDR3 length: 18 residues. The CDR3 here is CATTALQSQGQGLNEQFF. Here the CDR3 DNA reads TGTGCCACCACCGCCCTACAGTCACAGGGGCAGGGCTTGAATGAGCAGTTCTTC. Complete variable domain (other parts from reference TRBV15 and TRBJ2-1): DAMVIQNPRYQVTQFGKPVTLSCSQTLNHNVMYWYQQKSSQAPKLLFHYYDKDFNNEADTPDNFQSRRPNTSFCFLDIRSPGLGDTAMYLCATTALQSQGQGLNEQFFGPGTRLTVL.

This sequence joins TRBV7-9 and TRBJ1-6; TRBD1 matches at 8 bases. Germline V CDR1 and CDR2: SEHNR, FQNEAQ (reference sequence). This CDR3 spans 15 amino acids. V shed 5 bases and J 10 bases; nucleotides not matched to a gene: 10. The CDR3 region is CASSADRGEGSPLHF. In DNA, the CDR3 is TGTGCCAGCAGCGCAGACAGGGGAGAAGGCTCACCCCTCCACTTT.

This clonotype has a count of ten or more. CDR3 coding DNA: TGCAGTGCTAGACCTCCTAGCGGGAGGGGATCAGATACGCAGTATTTT. Its translation is CSARPPSGRGSDTQYF. The chain recombines TRBV20-1 with TRBJ2-3, with 12 nucleotides matching TRBD2. CDR1 and CDR2 from the germline V gene are DFQATT and SNEGSKA (reference sequence). The CDR3 is 16 residues long. The trim removed 2 bases at V and 4 bases at J, leaving 7 bases unmatched.

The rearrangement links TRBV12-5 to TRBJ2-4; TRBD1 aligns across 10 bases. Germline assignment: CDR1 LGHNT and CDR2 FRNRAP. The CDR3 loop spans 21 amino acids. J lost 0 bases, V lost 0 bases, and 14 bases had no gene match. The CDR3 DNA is TGTGCTAGTGGTTTGGTATTCCCGGGACAGGGGTCGGGACTAGCCAAAAACATTCAGTACTTC. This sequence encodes CASGLVFPGQGSGLAKNIQYF.

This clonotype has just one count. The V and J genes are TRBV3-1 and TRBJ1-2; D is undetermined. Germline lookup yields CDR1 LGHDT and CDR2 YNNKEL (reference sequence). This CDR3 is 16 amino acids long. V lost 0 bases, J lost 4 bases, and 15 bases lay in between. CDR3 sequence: CASSQEPYDRTYGYTF. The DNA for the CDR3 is TGTGCCAGCAGCCAAGAACCCTATGACCGCACCTATGGCTACACCTTC.

The CDR3 DNA follows: TGTGCCAGCTCGCCTAGCGGGGGTTACAATGAGCAGTTCTTC. Protein sequence: CASSPSGGYNEQFF. The V call is TRBV11-2, the J call TRBJ2-1; TRBD2 aligns across 10 bases. Per the germline V gene, CDR1 is SGHAT and CDR2 is FQNNGV. J lost 4 bases, V lost 8 bases, and 5 bases had no gene match. The CDR3 length is 14 residues.

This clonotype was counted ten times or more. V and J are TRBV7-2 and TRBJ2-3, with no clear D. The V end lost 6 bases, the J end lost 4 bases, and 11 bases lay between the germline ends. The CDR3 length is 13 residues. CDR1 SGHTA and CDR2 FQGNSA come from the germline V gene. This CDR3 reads CASRPGSADTQYF. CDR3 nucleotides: TGTGCCAGCAGACCAGGCTCCGCAGATACGCAGTATTTT.

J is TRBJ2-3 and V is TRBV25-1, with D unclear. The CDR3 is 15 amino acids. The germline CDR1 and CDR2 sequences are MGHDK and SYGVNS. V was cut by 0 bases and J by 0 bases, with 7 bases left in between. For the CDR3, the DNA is TGTGCCAGCAGTGAATACATGCGGAGCACAGATACGCAGTATTTT. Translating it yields CASSEYMRSTDTQYF.

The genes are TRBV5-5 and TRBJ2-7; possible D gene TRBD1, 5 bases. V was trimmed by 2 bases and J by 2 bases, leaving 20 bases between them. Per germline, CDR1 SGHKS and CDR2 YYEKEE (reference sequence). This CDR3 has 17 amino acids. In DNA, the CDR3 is TGTGCCAGCAGCTTAATATTTACATGGGGCAGAGCCTACGAGCAGTACTTC. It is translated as CASSLIFTWGRAYEQYF.

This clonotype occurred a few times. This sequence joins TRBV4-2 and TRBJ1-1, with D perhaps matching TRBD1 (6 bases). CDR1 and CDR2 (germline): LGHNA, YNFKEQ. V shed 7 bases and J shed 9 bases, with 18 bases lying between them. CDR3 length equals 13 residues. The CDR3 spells CASNGGIQSKAFF. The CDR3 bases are TGTGCCAGCAATGGGGGCATTCAATCTAAAGCTTTCTTT.

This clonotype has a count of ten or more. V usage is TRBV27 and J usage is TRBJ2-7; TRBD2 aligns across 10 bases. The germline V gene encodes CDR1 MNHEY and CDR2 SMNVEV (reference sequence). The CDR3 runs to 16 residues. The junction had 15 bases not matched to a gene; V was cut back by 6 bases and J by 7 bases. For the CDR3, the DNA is TGTGCCAGCAGAACTAGCGGGGCTTTCCTGGGGGGGGAGCAGTACTTC. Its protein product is CASRTSGAFLGGEQYF.

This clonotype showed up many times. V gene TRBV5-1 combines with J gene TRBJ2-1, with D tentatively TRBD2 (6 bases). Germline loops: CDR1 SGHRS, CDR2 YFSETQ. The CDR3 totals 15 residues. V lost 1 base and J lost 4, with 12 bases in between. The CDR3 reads CASSLTSSEYNEQFF. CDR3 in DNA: TGCGCCAGCAGCTTGACGTCTAGCGAGTACAATGAGCAGTTCTTC.

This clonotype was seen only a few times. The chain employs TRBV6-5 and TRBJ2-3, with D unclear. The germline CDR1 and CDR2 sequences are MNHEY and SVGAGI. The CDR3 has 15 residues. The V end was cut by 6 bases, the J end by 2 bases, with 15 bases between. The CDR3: CASRAGPGPTDTQYF. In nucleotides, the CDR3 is TGTGCCAGCAGGGCCGGTCCGGGCCCCACAGATACGCAGTATTTT.

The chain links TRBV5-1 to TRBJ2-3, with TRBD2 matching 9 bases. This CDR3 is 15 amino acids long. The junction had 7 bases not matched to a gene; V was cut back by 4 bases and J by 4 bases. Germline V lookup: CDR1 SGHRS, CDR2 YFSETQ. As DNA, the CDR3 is TGCGCCAGCAGCCGTCCTAGCGGGGTGCCAGATACGCAGTATTTT. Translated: CASSRPSGVPDTQYF.

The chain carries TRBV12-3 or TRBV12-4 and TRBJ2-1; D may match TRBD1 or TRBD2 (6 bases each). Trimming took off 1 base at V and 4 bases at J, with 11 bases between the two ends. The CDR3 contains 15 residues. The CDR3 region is CASSLDAGTYNEQFF. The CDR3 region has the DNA TGTGCCAGCAGTTTAGACGCGGGGACATACAATGAGCAGTTCTTC.

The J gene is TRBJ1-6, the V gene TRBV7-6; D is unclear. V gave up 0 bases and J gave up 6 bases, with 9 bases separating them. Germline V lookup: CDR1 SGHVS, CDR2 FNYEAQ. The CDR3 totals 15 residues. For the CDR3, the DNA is TGTGCCAGCAGCTTAGCGGTTGGGGTTAATTCACCCCTCCACTTT. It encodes CASSLAVGVNSPLHF.

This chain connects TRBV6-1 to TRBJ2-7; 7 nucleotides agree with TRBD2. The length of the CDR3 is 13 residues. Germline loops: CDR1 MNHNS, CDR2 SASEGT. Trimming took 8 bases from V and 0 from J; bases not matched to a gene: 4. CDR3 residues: CASGGGTSYEQYF. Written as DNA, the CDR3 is TGTGCCAGCGGGGGGGGGACCTCCTACGAGCAGTACTTC.